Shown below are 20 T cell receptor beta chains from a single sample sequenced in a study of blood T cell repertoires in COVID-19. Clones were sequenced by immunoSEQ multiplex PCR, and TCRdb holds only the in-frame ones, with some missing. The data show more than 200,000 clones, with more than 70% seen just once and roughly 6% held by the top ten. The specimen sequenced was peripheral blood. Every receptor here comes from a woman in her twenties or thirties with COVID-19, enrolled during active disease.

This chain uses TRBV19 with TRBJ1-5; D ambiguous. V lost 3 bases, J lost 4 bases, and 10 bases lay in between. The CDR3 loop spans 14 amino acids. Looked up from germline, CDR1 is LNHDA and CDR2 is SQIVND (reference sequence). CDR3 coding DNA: TGTGCCAGTAGTATCTGGGCAGGTAATCAGCCCCAGCATTTT. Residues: CASSIWAGNQPQHF.

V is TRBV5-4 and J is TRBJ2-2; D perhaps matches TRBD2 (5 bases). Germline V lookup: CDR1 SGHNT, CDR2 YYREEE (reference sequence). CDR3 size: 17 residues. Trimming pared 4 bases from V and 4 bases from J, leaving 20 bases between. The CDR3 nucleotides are TGTGCCAGCAGCCTCAAGGGCGGGCCTAGTCCCACCGGGGAGCTGTTTTTT. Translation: CASSLKGGPSPTGELFF.

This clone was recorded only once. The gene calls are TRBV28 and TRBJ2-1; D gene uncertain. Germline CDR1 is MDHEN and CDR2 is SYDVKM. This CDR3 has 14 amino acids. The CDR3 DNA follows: TGTTCTACAGCATTACAAAAAGACGCCAATGAGCAGTTCTTC. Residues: CSTALQKDANEQFF. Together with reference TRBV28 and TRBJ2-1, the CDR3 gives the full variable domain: DVKVTQSSRYLVKRTGEKVFLECVQDMDHENMFWYRQDPGLGLRLIYFSYDVKMKEKGDIPEGYSVSREKKERFSLILESASTNQTSMYLCSTALQKDANEQFFGPGTRLTVL.

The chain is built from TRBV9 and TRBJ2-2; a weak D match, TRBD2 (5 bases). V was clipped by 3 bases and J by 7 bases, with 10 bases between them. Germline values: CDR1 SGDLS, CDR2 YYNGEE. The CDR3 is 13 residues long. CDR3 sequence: CASSADYGGELFF. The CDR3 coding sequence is TGTGCCAGCAGCGCCGACTACGGCGGGGAGCTGTTTTTT.

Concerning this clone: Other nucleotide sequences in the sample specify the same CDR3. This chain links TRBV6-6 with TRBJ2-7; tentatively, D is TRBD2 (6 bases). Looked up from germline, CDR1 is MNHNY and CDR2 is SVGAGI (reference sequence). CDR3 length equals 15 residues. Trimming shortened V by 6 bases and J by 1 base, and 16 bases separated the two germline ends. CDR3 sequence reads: CASSPLGRDSYEQYF. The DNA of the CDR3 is TGTGCCAGCAGCCCACTCGGGCGGGATTCCTACGAGCAGTACTTC.

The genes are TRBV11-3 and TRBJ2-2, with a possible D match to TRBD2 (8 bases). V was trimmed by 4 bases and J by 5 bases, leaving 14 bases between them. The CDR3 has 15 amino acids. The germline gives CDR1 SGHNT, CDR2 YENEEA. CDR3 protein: CASSSGRGRTGELFF. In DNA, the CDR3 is TGTGCCAGCAGCTCCGGGAGGGGGCGGACCGGGGAGCTGTTTTTT.

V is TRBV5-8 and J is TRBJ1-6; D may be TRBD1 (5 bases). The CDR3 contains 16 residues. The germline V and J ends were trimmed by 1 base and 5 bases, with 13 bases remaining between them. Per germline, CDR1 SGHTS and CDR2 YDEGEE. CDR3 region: CASSLFRGTDNSPLHF. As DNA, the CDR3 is TGTGCCAGCAGCTTGTTCCGCGGGACGGATAATTCACCCCTCCACTTT. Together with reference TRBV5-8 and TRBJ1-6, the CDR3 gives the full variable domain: EAGVTQSPTHLIKTRGQQATLRCSPISGHTSVYWYQQALGLGLQFLLWYDEGEERNRGNFPPRFSGRQFPNYSSELNVNALELEDSALYLCASSLFRGTDNSPLHFGNGTRLTVT.

CDR3 residues: CASSANIQYF. The CDR3 DNA reads as TGTGCCAGTAGTGCGAACATTCAGTACTTC. This chain connects TRBV19 to TRBJ2-4; the D is unclear. This CDR3 is built from 10 residues. The germline V and J ends were trimmed by 5 bases and 7 bases, with 3 bases remaining between them. Per the germline V gene, CDR1 is LNHDA and CDR2 is SQIVND (reference sequence).

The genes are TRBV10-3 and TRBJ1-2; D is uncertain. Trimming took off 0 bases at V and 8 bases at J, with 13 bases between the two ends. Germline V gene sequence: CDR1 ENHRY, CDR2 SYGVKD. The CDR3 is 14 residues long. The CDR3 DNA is TGTGCCATCAGTGAGTCGGGCGGAGGCCTAGGCTACACCTTC. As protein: CAISESGGGLGYTF.

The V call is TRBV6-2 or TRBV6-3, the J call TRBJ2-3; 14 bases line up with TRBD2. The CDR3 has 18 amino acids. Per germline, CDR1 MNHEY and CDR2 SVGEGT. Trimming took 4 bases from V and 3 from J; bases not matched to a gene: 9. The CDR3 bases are TGTGCCAGCAGTTCCCGTCGGACTAGCGGGAGGATGACAGATACGCAGTATTTT. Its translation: CASSSRRTSGRMTDTQYF.

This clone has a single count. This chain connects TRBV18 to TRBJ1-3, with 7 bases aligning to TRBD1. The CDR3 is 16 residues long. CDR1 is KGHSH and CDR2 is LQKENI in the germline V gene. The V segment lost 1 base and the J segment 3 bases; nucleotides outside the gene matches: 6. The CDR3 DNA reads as TGTGCCAGCTCACCACAGGATACAGGGGATGGAAACACCATATATTTT. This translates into CASSPQDTGDGNTIYF.

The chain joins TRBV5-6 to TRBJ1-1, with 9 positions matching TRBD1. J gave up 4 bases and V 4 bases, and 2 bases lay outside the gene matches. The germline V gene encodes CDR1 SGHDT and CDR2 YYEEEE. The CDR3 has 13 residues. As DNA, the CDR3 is TGTGCCAGCAGCATGGACAGGGGCACTGAAGCTTTCTTT. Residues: CASSMDRGTEAFF.

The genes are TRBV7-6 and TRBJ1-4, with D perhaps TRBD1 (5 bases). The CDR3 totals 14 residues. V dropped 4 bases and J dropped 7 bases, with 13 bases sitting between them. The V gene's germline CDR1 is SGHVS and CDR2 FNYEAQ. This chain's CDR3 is CASSSWGEGEKLFF. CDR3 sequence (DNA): TGTGCCAGCAGCTCCTGGGGGGAAGGTGAAAAACTGTTTTTT.

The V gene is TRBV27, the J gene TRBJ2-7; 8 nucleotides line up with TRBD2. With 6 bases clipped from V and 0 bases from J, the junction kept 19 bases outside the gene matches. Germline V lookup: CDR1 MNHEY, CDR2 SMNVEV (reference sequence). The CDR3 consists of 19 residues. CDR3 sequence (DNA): TGTGCCAGCAGCGGTGGTACTCGGGCGGGGGGCCGGAGCTCCTACGAGCAGTACTTC. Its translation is CASSGGTRAGGRSSYEQYF.

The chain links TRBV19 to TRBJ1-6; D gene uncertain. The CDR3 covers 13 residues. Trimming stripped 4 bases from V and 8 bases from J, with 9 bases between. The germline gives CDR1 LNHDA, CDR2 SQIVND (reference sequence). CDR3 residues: CASSNSRDSPLHF. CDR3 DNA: TGTGCCAGTAGTAACTCTCGGGATTCACCCCTCCACTTT.

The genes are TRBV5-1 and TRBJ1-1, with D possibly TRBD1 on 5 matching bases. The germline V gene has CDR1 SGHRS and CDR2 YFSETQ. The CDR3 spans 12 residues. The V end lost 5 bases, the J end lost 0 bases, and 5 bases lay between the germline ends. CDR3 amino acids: CASRDMNTEAFF. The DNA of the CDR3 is TGCGCCAGCAGGGACATGAACACTGAAGCTTTCTTT. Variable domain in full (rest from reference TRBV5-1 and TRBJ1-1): KAGVTQTPRYLIKTRGQQVTLSCSPISGHRSVSWYQQTPGQGLQFLFEYFSETQRNKGNFPGRFSGRQFSNSRSEMNVSTLELGDSALYLCASRDMNTEAFFGQGTRLTVV.

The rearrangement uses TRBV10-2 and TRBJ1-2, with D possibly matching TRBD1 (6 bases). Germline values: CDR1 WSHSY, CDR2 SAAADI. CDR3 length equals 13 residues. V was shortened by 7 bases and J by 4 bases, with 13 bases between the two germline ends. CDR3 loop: CASKQGFPYGYTF. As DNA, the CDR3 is TGCGCCAGCAAACAGGGTTTCCCCTATGGCTACACCTTC.

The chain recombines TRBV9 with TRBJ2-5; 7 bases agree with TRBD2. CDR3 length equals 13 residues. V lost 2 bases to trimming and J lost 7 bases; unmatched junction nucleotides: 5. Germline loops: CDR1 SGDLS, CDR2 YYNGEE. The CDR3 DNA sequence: TGTGCCAGCAGCGTCTCGGGGGGTGGGACCCAGTACTTC. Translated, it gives CASSVSGGGTQYF.

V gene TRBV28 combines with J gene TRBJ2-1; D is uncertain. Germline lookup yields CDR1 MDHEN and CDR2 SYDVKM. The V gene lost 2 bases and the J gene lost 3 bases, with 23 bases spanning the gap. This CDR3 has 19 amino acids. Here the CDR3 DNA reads TGTGCCAGCAGTTTACTAGAGGCCGCTCAAACATCCCACTACAATGAGCAGTTCTTC. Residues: CASSLLEAAQTSHYNEQFF.

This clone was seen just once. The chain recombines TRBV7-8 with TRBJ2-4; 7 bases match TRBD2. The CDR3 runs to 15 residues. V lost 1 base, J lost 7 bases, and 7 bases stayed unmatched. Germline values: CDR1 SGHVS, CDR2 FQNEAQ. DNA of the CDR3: TGTGCCAGCAGCTTAGAAGGAGCGGGGCACAACATTCAGTACTTC. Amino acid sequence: CASSLEGAGHNIQYF.